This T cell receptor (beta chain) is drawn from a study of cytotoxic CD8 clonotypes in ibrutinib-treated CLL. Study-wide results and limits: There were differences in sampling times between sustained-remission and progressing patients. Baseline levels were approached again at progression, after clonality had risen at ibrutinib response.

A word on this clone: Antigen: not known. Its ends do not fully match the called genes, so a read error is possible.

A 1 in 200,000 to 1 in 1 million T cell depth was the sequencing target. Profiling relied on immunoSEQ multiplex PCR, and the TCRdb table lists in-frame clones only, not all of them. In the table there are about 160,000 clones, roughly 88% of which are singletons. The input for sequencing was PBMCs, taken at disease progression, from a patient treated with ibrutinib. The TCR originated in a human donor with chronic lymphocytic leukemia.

The CDR3 loop reads CASSAPRTSDAQYF. In DNA, the CDR3 is TGTGCCAGCAGTGCTCCCAGGACGTCAGATGCGCAGTATTTT. V gene TRBV25-1 combines with J gene TRBJ2-3; D is ambiguous. CDR1 MGHDK and CDR2 SYGVNS come from the germline V gene. This CDR3 has 14 amino acids. The whole variable domain, filled in from reference TRBV25-1 and TRBJ2-3, reads EADIYQTPRYLVIGTGKKITLECSQTMGHDKMYWYQQDPGMELHLIHYSYGVNSTEKGDLSSESTVSRIRTEHFPLTLESARPSHTSQYLCASSAPRTSDAQYFGPGTRLTVL.